A selection of T cell receptor beta chains follows, all from one sample in a study of T-cell reconstitution after alpha-beta-depleted transplantation in children. One entry per CDR3 protein, called by TCRdb with MiXCR from the PCR reads. The sample contains more than 500,000 distinct CDR3 sequences, over 9.5% of which appear only once. This sample comprised PBMCs, mostly from graft donor cells, obtained 180 days after TCRalphabeta/CD19-depleted stem cell transplant. These receptors originate from a female patient aged 2-15 years who had a stem cell transplant for aplastic anemia, so the T cells may come from the graft donor. The conserved cysteine and the conserved F or W are not part of the CDR3 here.

CDR3 length: 16; V gene: TRBV28; CDR3 protein: ASSLDRGETYSNQPQH
CDR3 length: 13; V gene: TRBV29-1; CDR3 protein: SVGHRGRRNTEAF
CDR3 length: 14; V gene: TRBV5-1; CDR3 protein: ASSLGRRSSYNEQF
CDR3 length: 16; V gene: TRBV11-1; CDR3 protein: ASSLVLAGGSAYNEQF
CDR3 length: 14; V gene: TRBV7-2; CDR3 protein: ASSLGGAAPTDTQY
CDR3 length: 12; V gene: TRBV7-9; CDR3 protein: ASSSRVSSGAQY
CDR3 length: 15; V gene: TRBV12-3/TRBV12-4; CDR3 protein: ASSLRGQGRRNTEAF
CDR3 length: 13; V gene: TRBV5-1; CDR3 protein: ASSSLADIYNEQF
CDR3 length: 13; V gene: TRBV7-8; CDR3 protein: ASSPGDRGRETQY
CDR3 length: 14; V gene: TRBV28; CDR3 protein: ASRKRASGVSYEQY
CDR3 length: 14; V gene: TRBV28; CDR3 protein: ASSQGTGLSNQPQH
CDR3 length: 14; V gene: TRBV12-3/TRBV12-4; CDR3 protein: ASSLQDRGLGGELF
CDR3 length: 14; V gene: TRBV7-6; CDR3 protein: ASSLPAGPTTYEQY
CDR3 length: 12; V gene: TRBV19; CDR3 protein: ASSLRLAYNEQF
CDR3 length: 11; V gene: TRBV28; CDR3 protein: ASTQGARNTIY